The T cell receptor (beta chain) described here comes from a study of blood T cell repertoires in COVID-19. The assay was immunoSEQ multiplex PCR, and TCRdb's table has in-frame clones only and misses some. The sample includes around 23,000 clones, 80% to 90% of them seen just once. Germline V CDR1 and CDR2: MNHEY, SMNVEV (reference sequence). The CDR3 contains 16 residues. Trimming cost V 8 bases and J 0 bases; bases outside gene matches: 11. Sequences were obtained from peripheral blood. The clonotype was recovered from a man aged 45-65 years with active COVID-19. This chain joins TRBV27 and TRBJ2-7; 9 bases align to TRBD2. CDR3 sequence (DNA): TGTGCCAGCCGGGCCCTGGGTAGCGGGGGCTCCTACGAGCAGTACTTC. It translates to CASRALGSGGSYEQYF.